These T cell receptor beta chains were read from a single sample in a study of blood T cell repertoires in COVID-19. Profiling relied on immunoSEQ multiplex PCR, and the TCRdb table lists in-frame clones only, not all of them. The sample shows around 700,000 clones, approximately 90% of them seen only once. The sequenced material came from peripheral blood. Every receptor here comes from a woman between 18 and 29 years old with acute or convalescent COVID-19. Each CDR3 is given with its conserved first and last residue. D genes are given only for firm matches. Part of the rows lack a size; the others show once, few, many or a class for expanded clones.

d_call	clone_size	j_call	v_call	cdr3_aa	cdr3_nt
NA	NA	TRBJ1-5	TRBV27	CASSFGGNNQPQHF	TGTGCCAGCAGTTTCGGGGGGAACAATCAGCCCCAGCATTTT
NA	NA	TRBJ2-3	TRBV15	CATSREAGVKSTDTQYF	TGTGCCACCAGCAGAGAGGCCGGGGTCAAGAGCACAGATACGCAGTATTTT
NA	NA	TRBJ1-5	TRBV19	CASSGGFGQPQHF	TGTGCCAGTAGTGGGGGGTTCGGGCAGCCCCAGCATTTT
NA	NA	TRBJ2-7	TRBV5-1	CASSLELVSEQYF	TGCGCCAGCAGCTTGGAACTGGTTTCCGAGCAGTACTTC
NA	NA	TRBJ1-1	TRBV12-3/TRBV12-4	CASSTGSTEAFF	TGTGCCAGCAGTACAGGATCCACTGAAGCTTTCTTT
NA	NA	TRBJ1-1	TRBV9	CASSVEPRLNTEAFF	TGTGCCAGCAGCGTAGAGCCCCGCTTGAACACTGAAGCTTTCTTT
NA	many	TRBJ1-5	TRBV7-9	CASSPRGGASNQPQHF	TGTGCCAGCAGCCCAAGGGGGGGGGCTAGCAATCAGCCCCAGCATTTT
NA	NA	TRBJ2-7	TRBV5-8	CASSFRQGQYF	TGTGCCAGCAGCTTTCGGCAGGGCCAGTACTTC
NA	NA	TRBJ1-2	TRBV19	CASSMEPNYGYTF	TGTGCCAGTAGTATGGAGCCGAACTATGGCTACACCTTC
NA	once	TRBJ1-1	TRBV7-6	CASSRGTKGPRAFF	TGTGCCAGCAGCCGCGGGACCAAAGGTCCCCGAGCTTTCTTT
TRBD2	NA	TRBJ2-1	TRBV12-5	CASGTERGTYNEQFF	TGTGCTAGTGGTACCGAGCGGGGGACCTACAATGAGCAGTTCTTC
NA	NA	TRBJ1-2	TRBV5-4	CASSLGGEEGYTF	TGTGCCAGCAGCTTGGGAGGGGAGGAGGGCTACACCTTC
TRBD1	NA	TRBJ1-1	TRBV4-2	CASSQDNVGGTGEAFF	TGTGCCAGCAGCCAAGATAACGTCGGAGGGACAGGTGAAGCTTTCTTT
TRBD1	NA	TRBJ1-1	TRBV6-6	CASSSTDRDTEAFF	TGTGCCAGCAGTTCCACCGACAGGGACACTGAAGCTTTCTTT
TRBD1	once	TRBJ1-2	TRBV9	CASSVEGTGGLYGYTF	TGTGCCAGCAGCGTAGAGGGGACAGGGGGCCTCTATGGCTACACCTTC
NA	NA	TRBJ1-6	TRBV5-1	CASSWVRDTTANSPLHF	TGCGCCAGCAGCTGGGTCCGGGACACCACGGCCAATTCACCCCTCCACTTT
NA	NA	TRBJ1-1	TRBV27	CASSSRVLNTEAFF	TGTGCCAGCAGTTCCAGGGTTTTGAACACTGAAGCTTTCTTT
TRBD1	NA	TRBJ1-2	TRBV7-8	CASSLDLSGTGGGYTF	TGTGCCAGCAGCTTAGACCTATCCGGGACAGGTGGTGGCTACACCTTC
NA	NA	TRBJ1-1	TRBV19	CASSMWGYDEAFF	TGTGCCAGTAGTATGTGGGGCTATGATGAAGCTTTCTTT
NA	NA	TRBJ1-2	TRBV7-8	CASSYRGGPNYGYTF	TGTGCCAGCAGTTATCGGGGGGGACCTAACTATGGCTACACCTTC
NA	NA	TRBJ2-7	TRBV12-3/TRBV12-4	CASSFLFYEQYF	TGTGCCAGCAGCTTCCTATTCTATGAGCAGTACTTC
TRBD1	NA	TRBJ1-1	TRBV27	CASSIIQGNEAFF	TGTGCCAGCAGTATAATACAGGGGAATGAAGCTTTCTTT
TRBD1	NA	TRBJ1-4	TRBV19	CASSTLTGENEKLFF	TGTGCCAGTAGTACCTTGACAGGGGAAAATGAAAAACTGTTTTTT
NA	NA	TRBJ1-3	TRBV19	CASIRRYSGNTIYF	TGTGCCAGTATCAGGCGATACTCTGGAAACACCATATATTTT
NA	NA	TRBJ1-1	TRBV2	CASSEGFSAEAFF	TGTGCCAGCAGTGAGGGGTTTAGCGCTGAAGCTTTCTTT
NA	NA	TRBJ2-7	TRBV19	CASSTRPGFRGYEQYF	TGTGCCAGTAGTACCAGACCGGGTTTTCGAGGTTACGAGCAGTACTTC
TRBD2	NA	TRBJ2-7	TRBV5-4	CASASGTRYEQYF	TGTGCCAGCGCCTCCGGGACTAGGTACGAGCAGTACTTC
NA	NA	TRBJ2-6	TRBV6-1	CASSERPGVWANVLTF	TGTGCCAGCAGTGAAAGACCGGGGGTCTGGGCCAACGTCCTGACTTTC
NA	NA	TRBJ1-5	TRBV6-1	CASSEDEAVRQRYSNQPQHF	TGTGCCAGCAGTGAAGATGAAGCCGTGAGACAGCGTTATAGCAATCAGCCCCAGCATTTT
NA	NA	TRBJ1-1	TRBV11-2	CASSLEVTEAFF	TGTGCCAGCAGCTTGGAGGTAACTGAAGCTTTCTTT
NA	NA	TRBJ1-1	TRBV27	CASSLSRDWNTEAFF	TGTGCCAGCAGTTTATCGAGGGACTGGAACACTGAAGCTTTCTTT
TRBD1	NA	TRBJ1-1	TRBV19	CASSPRGTGDMNTEAFF	TGTGCCAGTAGTCCGCGAGGGACAGGGGACATGAACACTGAAGCTTTCTTT
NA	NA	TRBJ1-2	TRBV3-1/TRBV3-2	CASSQQGRMGGYTF	TGTGCCAGCAGCCAACAGGGTAGGATGGGTGGCTACACCTTC
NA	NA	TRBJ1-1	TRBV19	CASSPPVAGGAPETEAFF	TGTGCCAGTAGTCCCCCCGTGGCGGGGGGCGCTCCGGAGACTGAAGCTTTCTTT
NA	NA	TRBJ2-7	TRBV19	CASSIVGASDEQYF	TGTGCCAGTAGTATAGTAGGGGCGAGTGACGAGCAGTACTTC
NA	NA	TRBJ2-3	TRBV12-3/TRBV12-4	CASNLGGSDTQYF	TGTGCCAGCAACCTTGGAGGGTCAGATACGCAGTATTTT
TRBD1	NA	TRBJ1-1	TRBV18	CASSLAGTGPTEAFF	TGTGCCAGCTCTCTGGCCGGGACAGGGCCCACTGAAGCTTTCTTT
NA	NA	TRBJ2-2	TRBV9	CASSVAVIGELFF	TGTGCCAGCAGCGTAGCAGTGATCGGGGAGCTGTTTTTT
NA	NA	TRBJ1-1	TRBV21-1	CASSKRGGQGDLDTEAFF	TGTGCCAGCAGCAAACGGGGGGGACAGGGGGATTTGGACACTGAAGCTTTCTTT
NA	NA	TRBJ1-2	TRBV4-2	CASSQVERYGYTF	TGTGCCAGCAGCCAAGTTGAGAGGTATGGCTACACCTTC
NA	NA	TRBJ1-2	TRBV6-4	CASSDSSGWGGYTF	TGTGCCAGCAGTGACTCTAGCGGCTGGGGAGGCTACACCTTC
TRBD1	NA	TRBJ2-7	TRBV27	CASSLEGDSSYEQYF	TGTGCCAGCAGTTTAGAAGGGGACAGCTCCTACGAGCAGTACTTC
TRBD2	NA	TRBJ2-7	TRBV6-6	CASGRAGEQYF	TGTGCCAGCGGGAGGGCGGGCGAGCAGTACTTC
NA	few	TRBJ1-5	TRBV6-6	CASSARGQAPQHF	TGTGCCAGCAGTGCCCGGGGTCAAGCGCCCCAGCATTTT
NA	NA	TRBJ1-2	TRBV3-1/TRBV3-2	CASSQDRDTLDYGYTF	TGTGCCAGCAGCCAAGATCGGGATACACTCGACTATGGCTACACCTTC
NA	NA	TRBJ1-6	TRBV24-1	CATPTDAHNSPLHF	TGTGCCACCCCGACAGACGCCCATAATTCACCCCTCCACTTT
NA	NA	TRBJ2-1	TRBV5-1	CASSLGFRTETRFLSSYNEQFF	TGCGCCAGCAGCTTGGGATTCCGTACCGAGACAAGATTCTTAAGCTCCTACAATGAGCAGTTCTTC
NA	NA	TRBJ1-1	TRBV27	CASSQRGLNTEAFF	TGTGCCAGCAGTCAGCGCGGTCTGAACACTGAAGCTTTCTTT
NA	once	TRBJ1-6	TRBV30	CAWSSRGVDNSPLHF	TGTGCCTGGAGCTCACGGGGGGTCGATAATTCACCCCTCCACTTT
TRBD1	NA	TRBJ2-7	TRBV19	CASSMGAGGYEQYF	TGTGCCAGTAGTATGGGGGCAGGGGGTTACGAGCAGTACTTC
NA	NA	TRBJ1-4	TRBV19	CASSIYTTTNEKLFF	TGTGCCAGTAGTATATACACCACAACTAATGAAAAACTGTTTTTT
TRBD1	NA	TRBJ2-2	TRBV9	CASSSRTGSRIPTGELFF	TGTGCCAGCAGCTCCCGGACAGGGTCAAGGATTCCAACCGGGGAGCTGTTTTTT
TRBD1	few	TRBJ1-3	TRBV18	CASTSDRTPGNTIYF	TGTGCCAGCACCTCGGACAGGACCCCTGGAAACACCATATATTTT
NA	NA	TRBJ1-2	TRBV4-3	CASSQDRQAYGYTF	TGCGCCAGCAGCCAAGACCGGCAGGCCTATGGCTACACCTTC
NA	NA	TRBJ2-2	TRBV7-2	CASSSMGRTGELFF	TGTGCCAGCAGCTCTATGGGCCGCACCGGGGAGCTGTTTTTT